This TCR beta chain was retrieved from a study of cytomegalovirus exposure and HLA in healthy donors. General study findings and limits: CMV antigen specificity was confirmed in vitro for a few CMV-associated chains.

The primer mix had 60 Vbeta and 13 Jbeta primers. TCRdb's copy holds only in-frame clones and misses some; the assay was immunoSEQ multiplex PCR. The profile shows around 120,000 clones, roughly four fifths of them singletons. Note on this clone: Its antigen remains unknown.

This CDR3 has 14 amino acids. V was pared by 7 bases and J by 3 bases, with 12 bases between. CDR1 is SNHLY and CDR2 is FYNNEI in the germline V gene. Input material: PBMCs. This clonotype was obtained from a male donor in good health and CMV-seropositive. V is TRBV2 and J is TRBJ2-2, with a weak D call TRBD1 (6 bases). For the CDR3, the DNA is TGTGCCAGCACAGTCTACAGGGACACCGGGGAGCTGTTTTTT. It encodes CASTVYRDTGELFF.